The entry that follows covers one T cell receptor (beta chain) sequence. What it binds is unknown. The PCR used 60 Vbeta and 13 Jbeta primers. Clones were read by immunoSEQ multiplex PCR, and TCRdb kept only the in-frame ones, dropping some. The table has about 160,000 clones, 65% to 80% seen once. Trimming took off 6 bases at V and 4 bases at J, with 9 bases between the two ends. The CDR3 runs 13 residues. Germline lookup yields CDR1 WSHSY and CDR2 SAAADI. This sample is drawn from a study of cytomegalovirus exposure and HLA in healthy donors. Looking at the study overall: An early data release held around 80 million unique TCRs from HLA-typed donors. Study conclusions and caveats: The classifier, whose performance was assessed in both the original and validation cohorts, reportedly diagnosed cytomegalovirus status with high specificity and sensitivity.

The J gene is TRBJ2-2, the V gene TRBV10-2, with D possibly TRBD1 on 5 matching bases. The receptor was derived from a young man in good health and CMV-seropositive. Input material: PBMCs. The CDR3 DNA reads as TGCGCCAGCAGCAGGGAAGGCACCGGGGAGCTGTTTTTT. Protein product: CASSREGTGELFF.